This is a list of T cell receptor beta chains from one sample in a study of blood T cell repertoires in COVID-19. The table came from immunoSEQ multiplex PCR; TCRdb's copy has only in-frame clones and leaves some out. The sample lists about 38,000 clones; around 89% were seen once. Specimen: peripheral blood. These receptors came from a man aged 55 to 70 with active or convalescent COVID-19. Both conserved end residues are part of each CDR3. Fields, in order: J gene, V gene, D gene, clone size, CDR3 protein, CDR3 DNA. D genes are given only for firm matches. Rows give clone size only sometimes, using once, few, many, or a class for an expanded clone.

TRBJ2-1	TRBV4-2	.	.	CASSQGGLNNEQFF	TGTGCCAGCAGCCAAGGAGGCCTAAACAATGAGCAGTTCTTC
TRBJ2-3	TRBV11-2	TRBD2	.	CASSLDMEAGPWYF	TGTGCCAGCAGCTTAGATATGGAAGCGGGACCATGGTATTTT
TRBJ2-5	TRBV9	.	.	CASSVSGAGETQYF	TGTGCCAGCAGCGTGTCTGGGGCCGGCGAGACCCAGTACTTC
TRBJ2-2	TRBV3-1/TRBV3-2	TRBD2	.	CASSPILAGGGELFF	TGTGCCAGCAGCCCCATCCTAGCGGGGGGCGGGGAGCTGTTTTTT
TRBJ1-2	TRBV6-5	TRBD1	.	CASSGETGNYGYTF	TGTGCCAGCAGCGGGGAGACAGGGAACTATGGCTACACCTTC
TRBJ2-3	TRBV5-6	.	.	CASSSRGNTDTQYF	TGTGCCAGCAGCTCCCGAGGGAACACAGATACGCAGTATTTT
TRBJ2-1	TRBV20-1	.	.	CSASLNEQFF	TGCAGTGCAAGCCTCAATGAGCAGTTCTTC
TRBJ2-6	TRBV6-5	.	.	CASSYGWSSGANVLTF	TGTGCCAGCAGTTACGGGTGGAGCTCTGGGGCCAACGTCCTGACTTTC
TRBJ2-7	TRBV7-6	.	.	CASSLESIGGEQYF	TGTGCCAGCAGCTTAGAAAGTATAGGAGGCGAGCAGTACTTC
TRBJ1-5	TRBV7-9	.	.	CASSLTTPSPQHF	TGTGCCAGCAGCCTCACGACGCCTAGCCCCCAGCATTTT
TRBJ2-3	TRBV24-1	TRBD2	.	CATSGKGADTQYF	TGTGCCACAAGCGGGAAAGGCGCAGATACGCAGTATTTT
TRBJ2-3	TRBV7-2	.	.	CASSSRRTTDTQYF	TGTGCCAGCAGCTCGCGCCGTACCACAGATACGCAGTATTTT
TRBJ2-2	TRBV7-9	.	.	CASGMAFTGELFF	TGTGCCAGCGGCATGGCATTCACCGGGGAGCTGTTTTTT
TRBJ2-1	TRBV12-2	.	.	CASRSDRDRGRNEQFF	TGTGCAAGTCGCTCCGACCGGGACAGGGGGCGTAATGAGCAGTTCTTC
TRBJ2-7	TRBV14	.	.	CASSRIREQYF	TGTGCCAGCAGTCGAATCCGGGAGCAGTACTTC
TRBJ2-1	TRBV5-4	.	.	CASSHRTAYNEQFF	TGTGCCAGCAGCCATCGGACAGCCTACAATGAGCAGTTCTTC
TRBJ2-3	TRBV19	.	once	CASSRSTDTQYF	TGTGCCAGTAGCAGGAGCACAGATACGCAGTATTTT
TRBJ2-3	TRBV11-2	.	.	CASSLRDTQYF	TGTGCCAGCAGCCTCAGGGATACGCAGTATTTT
TRBJ1-5	TRBV19	.	.	CASSEDSNSNQPQHF	TGTGCCAGTAGCGAAGACAGCAATAGCAATCAGCCCCAGCATTTT
TRBJ1-6	TRBV28	TRBD1	.	CASRPRDSLRPLHF	TGTGCCAGTCGACCCCGGGACAGCCTTCGACCCCTCCACTTT
TRBJ2-7	TRBV18	TRBD2	.	CASSTLGGGEQYF	TGTGCCAGCTCCACACTCGGGGGGGGCGAGCAGTACTTC
TRBJ1-2	TRBV5-1	TRBD1	.	CASSLSGGPYYGYTF	TGCGCCAGCAGCTTGTCAGGGGGCCCGTACTATGGCTACACCTTC
TRBJ2-5	TRBV29-1	.	.	CSVVPFQETQYF	TGCAGCGTTGTTCCCTTCCAAGAGACCCAGTACTTC
TRBJ2-3	TRBV11-2	.	.	CASSLTGSPNTDTQYF	TGTGCCAGCAGCTTAACAGGGTCCCCCAACACAGATACGCAGTATTTT
TRBJ1-1	TRBV11-2	.	.	CASSLTGRAGTEAFF	TGTGCCAGCAGCTTAACGGGCAGGGCTGGCACTGAAGCTTTCTTT
TRBJ1-5	TRBV5-6	.	once	CASSLRGGNQPQHF	TGTGCCAGCAGCTTGCGGGGGGGGAATCAGCCCCAGCATTTT
TRBJ1-2	TRBV2	TRBD1	once	CASTGQGLLYGYTF	TGTGCCAGCACTGGACAGGGACTCCTCTATGGCTACACCTTC
TRBJ2-1	TRBV7-9	.	.	CASSPAGGYNEQFF	TGTGCCAGCAGCCCGGCAGGAGGATACAATGAGCAGTTCTTC
TRBJ2-3	TRBV7-3	TRBD2	once	CASSSLTGGVTDTQYF	TGTGCCAGCAGCTCCCTAACGGGGGGGGTCACAGATACGCAGTATTTT
TRBJ2-1	TRBV5-1	.	.	CASKDFLTYNEQFF	TGCGCCAGCAAGGACTTTCTTACCTACAATGAGCAGTTCTTC
TRBJ2-7	TRBV27	TRBD1	few	CASRRTGPNSYEQYF	TGTGCCAGCAGGAGGACAGGGCCGAATTCCTACGAGCAGTACTTC